This paragraph reports one TCR beta chain. What it recognizes is unknown. The PCR made use of 60 Vbeta and 13 Jbeta primers. Clones were read by immunoSEQ multiplex PCR, and TCRdb kept only the in-frame ones, dropping some. The table lists under 140,000 clones, roughly three quarters of them singletons. This entry comes from a study of cytomegalovirus exposure and HLA in healthy donors. Turning to the study itself: Early release data held some 80 million unique TCRs from HLA-typed donors.

General study results and limits: Associated with HLA alleles at 0.05 false discovery rate in a later analysis were over 15,000 TCR beta sequences.

Sequences were obtained from PBMCs. The sequence derives from a man aged 25 to 45 in good health and CMV-seropositive.

This CDR3 reads CASSGIRGDQPQHF. The CDR3 bases are TGTGCCAGTAGTGGGATAAGGGGCGATCAGCCCCAGCATTTT. The chain is built from TRBV19 and TRBJ1-5; D possibly corresponds to TRBD1 (5 bases). The CDR3 covers 14 residues. Germline V gene data show CDR1 as LNHDA and CDR2 as SQIVND (reference sequence). V gave up 5 bases and J gave up 5 bases, with 13 bases separating them.